This T cell receptor (beta chain) was captured by sequencing in a study of T cell responses to AZD1222 COVID-19 vaccine. Broader study findings: Baseline testing showed seropositivity in only six or seven AZD1222 recipients.

This clone was seen a few times. Antigen: not known. The CDR3 covers 15 residues. Germline V CDR1 and CDR2: MDHEN, SYDVKM. The V and J ends lost 5 bases and 2 bases, in that order; junction bases with no gene match: 4. Measured with immunoSEQ multiplex PCR; TCRdb has only the in-frame clones, and not every one. The sample has over 85,000 clones, about four fifths seen once; the top ten hold around 4.6%. This receptor was identified in an adult in good health. J is TRBJ2-3 and V is TRBV28, with 10 bases identical to TRBD1. Sequencing used peripheral blood, obtained on day 0 of AZD1222 vaccination. The CDR3 reads CASSDRGPSTDTQYF. CDR3 nucleotide sequence: TGTGCCAGCAGTGACAGGGGGCCTTCCACAGATACGCAGTATTTT.